A selection of T cell receptor beta chains follows, all from one sample in a study of T-cell reconstitution after alpha-beta-depleted transplantation in children. A single record per CDR3 protein comes from TCRdb applying MiXCR to the PCR reads. The table records around 500,000 distinct CDR3 sequences, about 12% of them present only once. Source: PBMCs from the stem cell graft donor, taken from the stem cell graft. Every receptor here comes from a human donor who donated a stem cell graft to a child with combined immunodeficiency. CDR3s include the opening cysteine and the closing phenylalanine or tryptophan. The order of the fields is CDR3 length, V gene, D gene, clone size, J gene, CDR3 DNA, CDR3 protein. D genes are given only for firm matches. Part of the rows lack a size; the others show once, few, many or a class for expanded clones.

cdr3_length: 11
v_call: TRBV20-1
d_call: .
clone_size: few
j_call: TRBJ2-2
cdr3_nt: TGCAGTGCTAGTCCCCTCGGGGAGCTGTTTTTT
cdr3_aa: CSASPLGELFF

cdr3_length: 13
v_call: TRBV29-1
d_call: .
clone_size: many
j_call: TRBJ1-1
cdr3_nt: TGCAGCGTAATTCCTAAGGATTACACTGAAGCTTTCTTT
cdr3_aa: CSVIPKDYTEAFF

cdr3_length: 14
v_call: TRBV28
d_call: .
clone_size: few
j_call: TRBJ1-1
cdr3_nt: TGTGCCAGCAGCTCTACAGGAGGTATTTTTGAAGCTTTCTTT
cdr3_aa: CASSSTGGIFEAFF

cdr3_length: 15
v_call: TRBV5-1
d_call: .
clone_size: .
j_call: TRBJ2-3
cdr3_nt: TGCGCCAGCAGCTTGGCGGGATTTCGCACAGATACGCAGTATTTT
cdr3_aa: CASSLAGFRTDTQYF

cdr3_length: 14
v_call: TRBV6-5
d_call: TRBD1
clone_size: .
j_call: TRBJ2-5
cdr3_nt: TGTGCCAGCAGTTACTGGACAGGGGATGAGACCCAGTACTTC
cdr3_aa: CASSYWTGDETQYF

cdr3_length: 12
v_call: TRBV29-1
d_call: .
clone_size: few
j_call: TRBJ1-2
cdr3_nt: TGCAGCGTTGAGTGGACCACCGAGGACTACACCTTC
cdr3_aa: CSVEWTTEDYTF

cdr3_length: 16
v_call: TRBV13
d_call: TRBD2
clone_size: few
j_call: TRBJ2-7
cdr3_nt: TGTGCCAGCAGCCCGCGACTAGCGGGAGGGCCTCGAGAGCAGTACTTC
cdr3_aa: CASSPRLAGGPREQYF

cdr3_length: 16
v_call: TRBV12-3/TRBV12-4
d_call: .
clone_size: .
j_call: TRBJ2-3
cdr3_nt: TGTGCCAGCAGTTTAGCGCAGTTAGCTAACACAGATACGCAGTATTTT
cdr3_aa: CASSLAQLANTDTQYF

cdr3_length: 16
v_call: TRBV6-5
d_call: .
clone_size: few
j_call: TRBJ1-6
cdr3_nt: TGTGCCAGCAGTTACTCAGGCTCCAGGGTAGGCTCACCCCTCCACTTT
cdr3_aa: CASSYSGSRVGSPLHF

cdr3_length: 16
v_call: TRBV24-1
d_call: TRBD2
clone_size: few
j_call: TRBJ2-1
cdr3_nt: TGTGCCACCAGTGATTTTACTAGCGGGGGGGTTGGTGAGCAGTTCTTC
cdr3_aa: CATSDFTSGGVGEQFF

cdr3_length: 15
v_call: TRBV5-1
d_call: TRBD2
clone_size: .
j_call: TRBJ2-5
cdr3_nt: TGCGCCAGCGGATCTTCTAGCGGGTACCAAGAGACCCAGTACTTC
cdr3_aa: CASGSSSGYQETQYF

cdr3_length: 15
v_call: TRBV25-1
d_call: TRBD1
clone_size: few
j_call: TRBJ2-7
cdr3_nt: TGTGCCAGCAGGGGGTGGGGGACAGGACCCTACGAGCAGTACTTC
cdr3_aa: CASRGWGTGPYEQYF

cdr3_length: 13
v_call: TRBV30
d_call: .
clone_size: many
j_call: TRBJ2-5
cdr3_nt: TGTGCCTGGGGAGGGGCCAGGGGAGAGACCCAGTACTTC
cdr3_aa: CAWGGARGETQYF

cdr3_length: 15
v_call: TRBV4-2
d_call: .
clone_size: many
j_call: TRBJ1-6
cdr3_nt: TGTGCCAGCAGCCAAGAGGTACTACATAATTCACCCCTCCACTTT
cdr3_aa: CASSQEVLHNSPLHF

cdr3_length: 14
v_call: TRBV6-5
d_call: TRBD1
clone_size: .
j_call: TRBJ2-4
cdr3_nt: TGTGCCAGCAGTTACTCGAACAGGGGAAACATTCAGTACTTC
cdr3_aa: CASSYSNRGNIQYF

cdr3_length: 15
v_call: TRBV7-9
d_call: .
clone_size: few
j_call: TRBJ2-1
cdr3_nt: TGTGCCAGCAGCTTGTGGACAGTTTCCTACAATGAGCAGTTCTTC
cdr3_aa: CASSLWTVSYNEQFF

cdr3_length: 16
v_call: TRBV6-1
d_call: TRBD2
clone_size: .
j_call: TRBJ2-4
cdr3_nt: TGTGCCAGCAGTGATCCCGGGAGGGCTGGATGGGACATTCAGTACTTC
cdr3_aa: CASSDPGRAGWDIQYF

cdr3_length: 15
v_call: TRBV20-1
d_call: TRBD2
clone_size: few
j_call: TRBJ2-7
cdr3_nt: TGCAGTGCTGATACCCTAGCGGGAGGCCCCTACGAGCAGTACTTC
cdr3_aa: CSADTLAGGPYEQYF

cdr3_length: 13
v_call: TRBV7-9
d_call: .
clone_size: many
j_call: TRBJ2-1
cdr3_nt: TGTGCCAGCAGCTTACTACCTGGCAATGAGCAGTTCTTC
cdr3_aa: CASSLLPGNEQFF

cdr3_length: 14
v_call: TRBV5-1
d_call: TRBD1
clone_size: many
j_call: TRBJ2-7
cdr3_nt: TGCGCCAGCAGCATGGGACAGGGGGCCTACGAGCAGTACTTC
cdr3_aa: CASSMGQGAYEQYF

cdr3_length: 15
v_call: TRBV18
d_call: .
clone_size: few
j_call: TRBJ2-1
cdr3_nt: TGTGCCAGCTCACCAGGGGGCCCCCACCACAATGAGCAGTTCTTC
cdr3_aa: CASSPGGPHHNEQFF

cdr3_length: 14
v_call: TRBV6-2/TRBV6-3
d_call: .
clone_size: few
j_call: TRBJ1-1
cdr3_nt: TGTGCCAGCGGAAAGGACAGAATGAACACTGAAGCTTTCTTT
cdr3_aa: CASGKDRMNTEAFF

cdr3_length: 15
v_call: TRBV18
d_call: .
clone_size: .
j_call: TRBJ1-4
cdr3_nt: TGTGCCAGCTCACCGACCGGGACCAGGGGTGAAAAACTGTTTTTT
cdr3_aa: CASSPTGTRGEKLFF

cdr3_length: 16
v_call: TRBV12-3/TRBV12-4
d_call: TRBD2
clone_size: few
j_call: TRBJ2-7
cdr3_nt: TGTGCCAGCAGTGGACTAGCGGGAGAGGCCCCTGGCGAGCAGTACTTC
cdr3_aa: CASSGLAGEAPGEQYF

cdr3_length: 15
v_call: TRBV29-1
d_call: TRBD1
clone_size: many
j_call: TRBJ2-6
cdr3_nt: TGCAGCGTTGAACTACAGGGGTCTGGGGCCAACGTCCTGACTTTC
cdr3_aa: CSVELQGSGANVLTF

cdr3_length: 17
v_call: TRBV9
d_call: .
clone_size: .
j_call: TRBJ2-1
cdr3_nt: TGTGCCAGCAGCGTAGCTGAGGGGCTCAGCTCCTACAATGAGCAGTTCTTC
cdr3_aa: CASSVAEGLSSYNEQFF

cdr3_length: 14
v_call: TRBV9
d_call: .
clone_size: few
j_call: TRBJ1-5
cdr3_nt: TGTGCCAGCAGCCCGGGGGGTCGCAATCAGCCCCAGCATTTT
cdr3_aa: CASSPGGRNQPQHF

cdr3_length: 13
v_call: TRBV20-1
d_call: .
clone_size: many
j_call: TRBJ2-7
cdr3_nt: TGCAGTGCTAGCTCAGGGATTGCCTACGAGCAGTACTTC
cdr3_aa: CSASSGIAYEQYF

cdr3_length: 13
v_call: TRBV10-3
d_call: .
clone_size: many
j_call: TRBJ2-2
cdr3_nt: TGTGCCATCAGTGATCGGGGAACCGGGGAGCTGTTTTTT
cdr3_aa: CAISDRGTGELFF

cdr3_length: 11
v_call: TRBV3-1
d_call: .
clone_size: many
j_call: TRBJ2-7
cdr3_nt: TGTGCCAGCAGCTCCTACTACGAGCAGTACTTC
cdr3_aa: CASSSYYEQYF

cdr3_length: 16
v_call: TRBV7-2
d_call: .
clone_size: .
j_call: TRBJ2-3
cdr3_nt: TGTGCCAGCAGCTTAGTTGCGGTCACTAGCACAGATACGCAGTATTTT
cdr3_aa: CASSLVAVTSTDTQYF

cdr3_length: 16
v_call: TRBV12-3/TRBV12-4
d_call: .
clone_size: many
j_call: TRBJ2-2
cdr3_nt: TGTGCCAGCAGTTTTGAGGCCGGACGCAACACCGGGGAGCTGTTTTTT
cdr3_aa: CASSFEAGRNTGELFF

cdr3_length: 15
v_call: TRBV12-3/TRBV12-4
d_call: TRBD2
clone_size: few
j_call: TRBJ2-2
cdr3_nt: TGTGCCAGCATCCACTCATGGGGGGGTTCCGGGGAGCTGTTTTTT
cdr3_aa: CASIHSWGGSGELFF

cdr3_length: 14
v_call: TRBV30
d_call: .
clone_size: .
j_call: TRBJ2-2
cdr3_nt: TGTGCCTGGAGTTCTAGGGAGAACACCGGGGAGCTGTTTTTT
cdr3_aa: CAWSSRENTGELFF

cdr3_length: 13
v_call: TRBV7-8
d_call: .
clone_size: few
j_call: TRBJ2-7
cdr3_nt: TGTGCCAGCAGGGCCGCAGGGATAAACGAGCAGTACTTC
cdr3_aa: CASRAAGINEQYF

cdr3_length: 13
v_call: TRBV24-1
d_call: .
clone_size: many
j_call: TRBJ2-1
cdr3_nt: TGTGCCACCAGTGGGCCCTCCTACAATGAGCAGTTCTTC
cdr3_aa: CATSGPSYNEQFF

cdr3_length: 17
v_call: TRBV20-1
d_call: TRBD2
clone_size: few
j_call: TRBJ2-5
cdr3_nt: TGCAGTGCTAGAGATGGCGGTCCTAGCGGGGTGAGGGAGACCCAGTACTTC
cdr3_aa: CSARDGGPSGVRETQYF

cdr3_length: 14
v_call: TRBV5-1
d_call: .
clone_size: .
j_call: TRBJ2-7
cdr3_nt: TGCGCCAGCAGCTCCGACAGGATCAACTACGAGCAGTACTTC
cdr3_aa: CASSSDRINYEQYF

cdr3_length: 14
v_call: TRBV29-1
d_call: TRBD1
clone_size: many
j_call: TRBJ2-1
cdr3_nt: TGCAGCGTTGCCTCCGACAGGGAAACCAATGAGCAGTTCTTC
cdr3_aa: CSVASDRETNEQFF

cdr3_length: 13
v_call: TRBV10-3
d_call: TRBD2
clone_size: few
j_call: TRBJ2-7
cdr3_nt: TGTGCCATCAGTGGACTAGCGGGAGGCCCGGGGTACTTC
cdr3_aa: CAISGLAGGPGYF

cdr3_length: 17
v_call: TRBV7-2
d_call: TRBD1
clone_size: many
j_call: TRBJ1-3
cdr3_nt: TGTGCCAGCAGCTTGATGAAAGACAGGGTAGAAGGAAACACCATATATTTT
cdr3_aa: CASSLMKDRVEGNTIYF

cdr3_length: 14
v_call: TRBV12-3/TRBV12-4
d_call: .
clone_size: .
j_call: TRBJ1-4
cdr3_nt: TGTGCCAGCAGTTTAGAGGGTAGAGGCGAAAAACTGTTTTTT
cdr3_aa: CASSLEGRGEKLFF

cdr3_length: 16
v_call: TRBV6-5
d_call: .
clone_size: many
j_call: TRBJ2-5
cdr3_nt: TGTGCCAGCAGTTACCCAACAGGACCGTACCAAGAGACCCAGTACTTC
cdr3_aa: CASSYPTGPYQETQYF

cdr3_length: 15
v_call: TRBV4-3
d_call: .
clone_size: few
j_call: TRBJ2-2
cdr3_nt: TGCGCCAGCAGCCAAGATCCGGGACCCCTATGGGAGCTGTTTTTT
cdr3_aa: CASSQDPGPLWELFF

cdr3_length: 14
v_call: TRBV18
d_call: .
clone_size: few
j_call: TRBJ2-1
cdr3_nt: TGTGCCAGCTCACCAGAAACAGGCCACAATGAGCAGTTCTTC
cdr3_aa: CASSPETGHNEQFF